The rows below give T cell receptor beta chains drawn from one sample of a study of cytomegalovirus exposure and HLA in healthy donors. Sequencing was performed with immunoSEQ multiplex PCR; in TCRdb, only in-frame clones are kept and a portion is missing. The table has approximately 150,000 clones, approximately 80% seen once; the top ten hold about 4.3%. Specimen: PBMCs. The receptors were sampled from a woman aged 40 to 50 in good health and CMV-seropositive. Each CDR3 is given with its conserved first and last residue.

v_call	cdr3_aa
TRBV7-8	CASSRRGRDEKLFF
TRBV27	CASSFLPDRGFPYEQYF
TRBV27	CASSTQRSTDTQYF
TRBV5-4	CASSLGNSGPNQETQYF
TRBV9	CASSPRGDKNIQYF
TRBV2	CASSETSGRTGELFF
TRBV27	CASNRDRDRNEQFF
TRBV4-2	CASSQDLAAYEQYF
TRBV6-1	CASSATGRGANVLTF
TRBV6-4	CASIYPKEEQFF
TRBV5-1	CASSLLASGASYNEQFF
TRBV7-8	CASSLSGRLLSTDTQYF
TRBV10-1	CASRPGGAVNTEAFF
TRBV18	CASSPENLSGNTIYF
TRBV7-2	CASSLAGASSYNEQFF
TRBV5-6	CASSLLGAGGFYTQYF
TRBV5-1	CASSPGTGTHQPQHF
TRBV7-8	CASSLARIRSGARTDTQYF
TRBV28	CAIPVGPGADTQYF
TRBV28	CASSRDRGTNSNQPQHF
TRBV30	CAWSVTANGNTIYF
TRBV28	CASSPWEGSGLGETQYF
TRBV30	CAWSPSGNTEAFF
TRBV30	CACRTLYNEQFF
TRBV28	CASSSVGAGTPYEQYF
TRBV29-1	CSVPGQVSNEQFF
TRBV4-3	CASSQELGASGNTDTQYF
TRBV30	CAWSVDPRLTEQYF
TRBV19	CASSEVSNQPQHF
TRBV30	CAWIKSYNSPLHF
TRBV29-1	CSVVGSSYEQYF
TRBV7-2	CASSLGYGLFTDTQYF
TRBV4-3	CASSHTTGSLEAFF
TRBV9	CASSFASGRHTDTQYF
TRBV6-5	CASTPLFGGSGYTF
TRBV6-1	CASSEAHTGGNQPQHF
TRBV19	CASRPSGQGSEQYF
TRBV30	CAWSPGGGGFTEAFF
TRBV5-1	CASSPGQAGNTIYF
TRBV5-1	CASSLGTGATNEKLFF
TRBV9	CASSIGTGTQETQYF
TRBV7-9	CASSLGSDRGFGYGYTF
TRBV27	CASRAKQVWTEAFF
TRBV28	CASSFDELASSLGNTGELFF
TRBV27	CASSTLVGAGYGEQFF
TRBV2	CASSEGGSGKKGNEQFF
TRBV6-6	CASSRDRETFF
TRBV2	CASSTGTGPENEQYF
TRBV9	CASSVEGGSYNEQFF
TRBV7-8	CASRNRGFGPQHF
TRBV18	CASSTQGSYGYTF
TRBV6-1	CASSVGGGVRDTQYF
TRBV6-6	CASRFWAGEAFF
TRBV6-1	CASSESQGGVAKNIQYF
TRBV5-1	CASSSGPGQGYEQYF
TRBV27	CASGNRGQVDTQYF
TRBV10-3	CAISESRTRNQPQHF
TRBV7-8	CASAFSVSGDSNQPQHF
TRBV7-9	CASSSTRGTPEAFF